The 29 T cell receptor beta chains presented below share a single source sample, sequenced in a study of T cells in Graves' hyperthyroidism and ophthalmopathy. The source material, RNA transcripts, was used to amplify TCR beta CDR3 regions. HTBI primers were employed in a first-round RT-PCR of the TCR CDR3. From the multiplex PCR reads, TCRdb called clonotypes with MiXCR, one entry per CDR3 protein. The sample lists 450,000 to 550,000 distinct CDR3 sequences; approximately 25% were seen once. The sequencing input was blood. These receptors originate from a woman aged 30 to 39 with Graves' ophthalmopathy.

This clonotype showed up many times. V and J are TRBV20-1 and TRBJ2-5; possibly TRBD2 for D (6 bases). CDR3 length: 13 residues. The ends were cut back, 5 bases at V and 1 base at J, with 11 bases in the middle. The germline CDR1 and CDR2 sequences are DFQATT and SNEGSKA (reference sequence). In DNA form, the CDR3 reads TGCAGTGCTCATAGCGGAGGCCAAGAGACCCAGTACTTC. Its protein is CSAHSGGQETQYF.

The CDR3 loop is CASSLPPQRGPWETQYF. The CDR3 DNA reads TGTGCCAGCAGTTTACCACCCCAGCGCGGGCCGTGGGAGACCCAGTACTTC. V usage is TRBV28 and J usage is TRBJ2-5; maybe TRBD2 (5 bases). The CDR3 has 17 residues. Trimming shortened V by 2 bases and J by 5 bases, and 21 bases separated the two germline ends. CDR1 is MDHEN and CDR2 is SYDVKM in the germline V gene.

This clonotype was seen a handful of times. This sequence joins TRBV5-1 and TRBJ2-7; TRBD1 aligns across 11 bases. This CDR3 is 13 amino acids long. Trimming cost V 7 bases and J 13 bases; bases outside gene matches: 13. Per germline, CDR1 SGHRS and CDR2 YFSETQ. The CDR3, as DNA: TGCGCCAGCGCGGACAGGGGGCGTTACGAGCGTTACTTC. The encoded protein is CASADRGRYERYF.

This clonotype was seen repeatedly, ten times or more. The rearrangement joins TRBV6-5 to TRBJ1-1, with D uncertain. Germline V gives CDR1 MNHEY, CDR2 SVGAGI. The CDR3 spans 14 residues. V gave up 2 bases and J gave up 6 bases, with 13 bases separating them. CDR3 in DNA: TGTGCCAGCAGTTACCGGGGAATGAGGGCTGAAGCTTTCTTT. The encoded protein is CASSYRGMRAEAFF.

This clonotype was recorded many times. The chain employs TRBV29-1 and TRBJ2-5; either TRBD1 or TRBD2 may supply D (5 bases each). Trimming took 4 bases from V and 0 from J, leaving 6 bases between them. Germline CDR1 and CDR2: SQVTM and ANQGSEA. The CDR3 is 12 residues long. The CDR3 sequence: CSVGGHQETQYF. The CDR3 DNA follows: TGCAGCGTTGGGGGACACCAAGAGACCCAGTACTTC.

This clonotype showed up just a few times. The rearrangement links TRBV2 to TRBJ2-5, with 12 bases identical to TRBD2. V was pared by 5 bases and J by 1 base, with 5 bases of the junction left unmatched. The germline V gene encodes CDR1 SNHLY and CDR2 FYNNEI. This CDR3 comprises 16 residues. The CDR3 here is CASSSSGGALQETQYF. As DNA, the CDR3 is TGTGCCAGCAGTTCTAGCGGGGGGGCCCTCCAAGAGACCCAGTACTTC.

This clonotype has just a few counts. This may come from a read error, since a much larger clone is one base off. No conserved phenylalanine or tryptophan ends this CDR3, so it is likely a read error. This rearrangement joins TRBV4-3 to TRBJ1-2; D unresolved. The germline gives CDR1 LGHNA, CDR2 YSLEER. This CDR3 contains 16 residues. V was trimmed by 3 bases and J by 5 bases, leaving 19 bases between them. As DNA, the CDR3 is TGCGCCAGCAGCCAGCCCGACAAGGAGGGATTATATGGCTACACCTTG. It yields the protein CASSQPDKEGLYGYTL.

V gene TRBV7-2 combines with J gene TRBJ2-7; D unclear. The V end lost 0 bases, the J end lost 3 bases, and 12 bases lay between the germline ends. The germline V gene has CDR1 SGHTA and CDR2 FQGNSA. CDR3 length: 15 residues. This CDR3 reads CASSLAVGLSYEQYF. CDR3 in DNA: TGTGCCAGCAGCTTAGCGGTGGGTCTGAGCTACGAGCAGTACTTC.

This clonotype was seen repeatedly, ten times or more. The chain employs TRBV29-1 and TRBJ2-7; TRBD1 or TRBD2 may be the D gene (5 bases each). Germline V CDR1 and CDR2: SQVTM, ANQGSEA. The length of the CDR3 is 13 residues. V gave up 6 bases and J gave up 0 bases, with 12 bases separating them. The CDR3: CSVGEPSSYEQYF. In DNA form, the CDR3 reads TGCAGCGTAGGGGAGCCTAGCTCCTACGAGCAGTACTTC.

In this sample, this clonotype turned up a few times. The rearrangement joins TRBV28 to TRBJ1-1; D unresolved. The CDR3 has 13 amino acids. V was clipped by 5 bases and J by 3 bases, with 10 bases between them. Germline V gene data show CDR1 as MDHEN and CDR2 as SYDVKM. Written as DNA, the CDR3 is TGTGCCAGCAGTACCCCCGGGTACACTGAAGCTTTCTTT. This sequence encodes CASSTPGYTEAFF.

This chain connects TRBV6-2 or TRBV6-3 to TRBJ2-7; D is possibly TRBD1 (5 bases). Per the germline V gene, CDR1 is MNHEY and CDR2 is SVGEGT. The ends were cut back, 10 bases at V and 2 bases at J, with 15 bases in the middle. The CDR3 totals 13 residues. This chain's CDR3 is CATSIQGAYEQYF. The CDR3 DNA reads TGTGCCACCTCTATCCAAGGGGCCTACGAGCAGTACTTC.

This clonotype was observed a handful of times. CDR3 sequence (DNA): TGTGCCTGGAGGAGTAGCGGGGGGTTCGGGACCCAGTACTTC. It codes for CAWRSSGGFGTQYF. This chain connects TRBV30 to TRBJ2-5, with 10 bases aligning to TRBD2. Germline CDR1 GTSNPN, CDR2 SVGIG (reference sequence). This CDR3 spans 14 amino acids. V lost 3 bases, J lost 7 bases, and 8 bases stayed unmatched.

This clonotype was counted many times. CDR3 residues: CASSLGQLYGYTF. The CDR3 nucleotides are TGTGCCAGCAGTTTGGGGCAGCTCTATGGCTACACCTTC. V is TRBV12-3 or TRBV12-4 and J is TRBJ1-2; D perhaps matches TRBD1 (5 bases). The CDR3 spans 13 residues. Trimming left V 3 bases short and J 4 bases short, with 9 bases between.

This clonotype came up a few times. J is TRBJ2-7 and V is TRBV25-1; tentatively, D is TRBD2 (6 bases). CDR1 is MGHDK and CDR2 is SYGVNS in the germline V gene. The CDR3 length is 16 residues. The ends were cut back, 4 bases at V and 4 bases at J, with 20 bases in the middle. CDR3: CASSGNFLGEEYEQYF. DNA for the CDR3: TGTGCCAGCAGTGGGAATTTCTTGGGGGAGGAATACGAGCAGTACTTC.

Ten or more counts support this clonotype. The chain links TRBV20-1 to TRBJ1-2; 7 bases map to TRBD1. Germline-derived CDR1 and CDR2 are DFQATT and SNEGSKA (reference sequence). The CDR3 has 15 amino acids. Germline trimming cut 4 bases from V and 4 bases from J; bases unmatched to any gene: 12. The chain's CDR3 is CSATLTGSTSYGYTF. The DNA for the CDR3 is TGCAGTGCTACTTTGACAGGGAGCACCTCCTATGGCTACACCTTC.

This chain links TRBV4-3 with TRBJ2-2, with D possibly matching TRBD1 (5 bases). CDR1 is LGHNA, CDR2 YSLEER, per germline. V shed 0 bases and J shed 1 base, with 6 bases lying between them. The CDR3 length is 15 residues. The CDR3 bases are TGCGCCAGCAGCCAAGAGACAGTGAACACCGGGGAGCTGTTTTTT. It encodes CASSQETVNTGELFF.

The rearrangement uses TRBV6-1 and TRBJ1-1; possibly TRBD1 for D (5 bases). Germline loops: CDR1 MNHNS, CDR2 SASEGT. Trimming removed 0 bases from V and 3 bases from J, with 17 bases in between. The CDR3 has 17 residues. CDR3 region: CASSEALLLGTDTEAFF. The DNA for the CDR3 is TGTGCCAGCAGTGAAGCGCTTCTTCTTGGGACCGACACTGAAGCTTTCTTT.

This clonotype was found many times. The V gene is TRBV10-3, the J gene TRBJ2-2; D might be TRBD1 or TRBD2, each matching 5 bases. V lost 2 bases and J 10 bases, leaving 14 bases between the germline ends. The CDR3 spans 14 residues. From germline, CDR1 is ENHRY and CDR2 SYGVKD. CDR3 amino acids: CAISEPGPDEELFF. DNA of the CDR3: TGTGCCATCAGTGAGCCGGGACCCGATGAGGAGCTGTTTTTT.

This clonotype was seen repeatedly, ten times or more. V usage is TRBV6-1 and J usage is TRBJ1-2; tentative D call: TRBD1 (5 bases). The germline V gene has CDR1 MNHNS and CDR2 SASEGT. The CDR3 loop spans 12 amino acids. Trimming stripped 6 bases from V and 6 bases from J, with 11 bases between. CDR3 bases: TGTGCCAGCAGCAACGGGGGGGATGGCTACACCTTC. This codes for CASSNGGDGYTF.

In DNA form, the CDR3 reads TGTGCCAGCAGTTTATTGGCCGCTGCCTACTATGGCTACACCTTC. Encoded protein: CASSLLAAAYYGYTF. This rearrangement joins TRBV28 to TRBJ1-2; D gene unclear. This CDR3 has 15 residues. With 1 base removed from V and 3 bases from J, the gap between germline ends came to 12 bases. Germline-derived CDR1 and CDR2 are MDHEN and SYDVKM.

Ten or more counts support this clonotype. The J gene is TRBJ1-2, the V gene TRBV7-9; D is possibly TRBD1 (6 bases). CDR1 is SEHNR and CDR2 is FQNEAQ in the germline V gene (reference sequence). V dropped 0 bases and J dropped 6 bases, with 11 bases sitting between them. The CDR3 runs 14 residues. CDR3 sequence: CASSLAGAKDGYTF. The CDR3 bases are TGTGCCAGCAGCTTAGCGGGGGCGAAAGATGGCTACACCTTC.

This clonotype occurred many times. The gene calls are TRBV6-2 or TRBV6-3 and TRBJ2-2; 10 nucleotides agree with TRBD1. Trimming cost V 2 bases and J 3 bases; bases outside gene matches: 6. CDR1 and CDR2 (germline): MNHEY, SVGEGT. This CDR3 comprises 17 residues. This CDR3 reads CASSYDRDRGYTGELFF. The CDR3 region has the DNA TGTGCCAGCAGTTACGATAGGGACAGGGGATACACCGGGGAGCTGTTTTTT.

This clonotype has a count of ten or more. This chain joins TRBV5-1 and TRBJ2-7; 7 bases fit TRBD1. V was clipped by 4 bases and J by 2 bases; unmatched bases: 9. Germline CDR1 is SGHRS and CDR2 is YFSETQ. The CDR3 runs to 15 residues. CDR3 sequence: CASSLTLQGPYEQYF. CDR3 DNA: TGCGCCAGCAGCCTGACCCTACAGGGGCCCTACGAGCAGTACTTC.

The rearrangement joins TRBV2 to TRBJ2-4; 7 bases line up with TRBD2. J lost 3 bases, V lost 3 bases, and 8 bases had no gene match. Germline loops: CDR1 SNHLY, CDR2 FYNNEI. This CDR3 is built from 16 residues. The CDR3 nucleotides are TGTGCCAGCAGTGATGGGGAGGGCGGGGACAAAAACATTCAGTACTTC. Amino acid sequence: CASSDGEGGDKNIQYF.

This clonotype showed up many times. The chain has TRBV19 and TRBJ1-5, with D possibly matching TRBD1 (6 bases). CDR1 and CDR2 (germline): LNHDA, SQIVND (reference sequence). V lost 2 bases, J lost 5 bases, and 16 bases lay in between. The CDR3 extends over 16 amino acids. The CDR3 spells CASSITSDSLYQPQHF. Here the CDR3 DNA reads TGTGCCAGTAGTATAACGTCGGACAGTCTCTATCAGCCCCAGCATTTT.

The table lists this clonotype with many counts. The chain carries TRBV12-3 or TRBV12-4 and TRBJ2-7, with a weak D call TRBD1 (6 bases). The V and J ends lost 6 bases and 2 bases respectively, with 17 bases between them. The CDR3 runs 15 residues. The CDR3 nucleotides are TGTGCCAGCAGCCCCCTTGGACAGCTAGCCTACGAGCAGTACTTC. Protein product: CASSPLGQLAYEQYF.

The chain's CDR3 is CSAQDLSEAFF. The CDR3 nucleotides read TGCAGTGCCCAAGACTTATCTGAAGCTTTCTTT. This sequence joins TRBV20-1 and TRBJ1-1, with no clear D. The germline CDR1 and CDR2 sequences are DFQATT and SNEGSKA (reference sequence). The CDR3 runs 11 residues. The V gene lost 6 bases and the J gene lost 6 bases, with 11 bases spanning the gap.

This clonotype came up many times. This chain connects TRBV28 to TRBJ2-7; no definite D call. The V and J ends lost 1 base and 4 bases respectively, with 14 bases between them. This CDR3 comprises 15 residues. The V gene's germline CDR1 is MDHEN and CDR2 SYDVKM. CDR3 bases: TGTGCCAGCAGTTTATTACAGTCGGGTCGGTACGAGCAGTACTTC. It is translated as CASSLLQSGRYEQYF.

Many counts were recorded for this clonotype. The genes are TRBV20-1 and TRBJ2-4; D perhaps matches TRBD2 (6 bases). V dropped 6 bases and J dropped 6 bases, with 9 bases sitting between them. The CDR3 is 11 residues long. Germline V gene lookup returns CDR1 DFQATT and CDR2 SNEGSKA (reference sequence). The CDR3 nucleotides are TGCAGTGCGAACGGGGGAAACATTCAGTACTTC. Translation gives CSANGGNIQYF.